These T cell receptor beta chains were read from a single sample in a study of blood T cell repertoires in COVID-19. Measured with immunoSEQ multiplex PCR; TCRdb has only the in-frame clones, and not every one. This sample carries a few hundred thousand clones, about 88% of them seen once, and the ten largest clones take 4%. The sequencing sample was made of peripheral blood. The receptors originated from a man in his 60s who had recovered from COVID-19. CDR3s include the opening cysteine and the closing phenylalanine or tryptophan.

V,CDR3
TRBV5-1,CASSSRTGLNEQYF
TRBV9,CASTVAGGTNEKLFF
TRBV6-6,CASSTHRVLGNEKLFF
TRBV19,CASSSPGQPSNTEAFF
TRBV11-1,CASSLAIGFLINEQFF
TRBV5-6,CASSRDRGVTNEKLFF
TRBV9,CASSPHPDRINEKLFF
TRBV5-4,CASSLSRPQGSRNEQFF
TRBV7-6,CASSLGSGNTEAFF
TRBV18,CASSPSWTAYYEQYF
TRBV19,CASLSRGPDEKLFF
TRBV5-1,CASSSSGASYNEQFF
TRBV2,CASSEFSYGVVQYF
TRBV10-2,CASSITGGVTGELFF
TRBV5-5,CASSLSGGARNEQFF
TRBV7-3,CASSSRTFNTGELFF
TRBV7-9,CASVRGTSGGYEQYF
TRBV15,CATSREGTSVDEQFF
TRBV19,CASSMAGEGRQYF
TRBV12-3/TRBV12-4,CASRPTSSETQYF
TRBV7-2,CASSFNSGVNGYTF
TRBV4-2,CASSPLAGGSGANVLTF
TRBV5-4,CASSTGRTNSPLHF
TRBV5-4,CASSPVQRNTGELFF
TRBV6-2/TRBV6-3,CASSTSPETQYF
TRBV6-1,CASRETGAYEQYF
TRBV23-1,CASSQVTEQPLHF
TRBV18,CASSPSSLKETQYF
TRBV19,CASSISQGAVSYNEQFF
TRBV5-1,CASSNQGTGNTEAFF
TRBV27,CASSLGRGAQYF
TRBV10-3,CAISGGQGPTEAFF
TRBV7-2,CASSLTENYEQYF
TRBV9,CASSVSSPGQGYNEQFF
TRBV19,CASSIVGGLANYGYTF
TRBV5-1,CASSLETSGLYEQYF
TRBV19,CASTLQDIQYF
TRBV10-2,CASIPSWGAYEQYF
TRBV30,CAWSGTGTSLVGYTF
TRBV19,CASSTATGASNQPQHF
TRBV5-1,CASSNAGFDSPLHF
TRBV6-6,CASSPGTRSYNEQFF
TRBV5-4,CASSLGSGGRSDTQYF
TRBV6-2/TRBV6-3,CASSYVSGGGQPQHF
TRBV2,CASSEIGLAGGLEQYF
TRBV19,CASSKWTGRAFF
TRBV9,CASTSSGGSNEQFF
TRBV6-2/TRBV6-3,CASSTYLGQNTEAFF
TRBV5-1,CASSLHRDSRGETQYF
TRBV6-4,CASSPFSGGAVNEQFF
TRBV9,CASSASGGIGSYEQYF
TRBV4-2,CASSQGWTAEETQYF
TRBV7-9,CASSTADTQYF
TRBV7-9,CASSSRGGSENEQFF
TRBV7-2,CASSLAPDRGYTDTQYF
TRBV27,CASSLQLGGRGQRYEQYF
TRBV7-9,CASSLGGTGGEDTF
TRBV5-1,CASSAIHTSGGVDNEQFF